The present T cell receptor beta chain was sequenced within a study of graft-versus-host responses after intestinal transplantation. The study, taken as a whole, reports: The highest levels of circulating GvH clones went along with early declines in HvG clones after transplant.

V lost 4 bases and J lost 1, with 14 bases in between. This CDR3 has 15 amino acids. From germline, CDR1 is SGHRS and CDR2 YFSETQ. As regards this clone: The antigen is unknown.

The assay was immunoSEQ multiplex PCR, and TCRdb's table has in-frame clones only and misses some. The data contain 40,000 to 55,000 clones, approximately 96% of them singletons. This specimen was unstimulated CD8+ T cells sorted from spleen or lymph node cells, taken before transplant. This chain uses TRBV5-1 with TRBJ1-1; D may be TRBD1 (5 bases). This receptor was identified in a human donor who was the organ donor for an intestinal transplant. The CDR3 nucleotides read TGCGCCAGCAGCGGGGCGATGGACCGGAACACTGAAGCTTTCTTT. The encoded protein is CASSGAMDRNTEAFF. The whole variable domain, filled in from reference TRBV5-1 and TRBJ1-1, reads KAGVTQTPRYLIKTRGQQVTLSCSPISGHRSVSWYQQTPGQGLQFLFEYFSETQRNKGNFPGRFSGRQFSNSRSEMNVSTLELGDSALYLCASSGAMDRNTEAFFGQGTRLTVV.